This passage covers 3 T cell receptor beta chains from one sample sequenced in a study of T cells in Graves' hyperthyroidism and ophthalmopathy. From RNA transcripts, TCR beta CDR3 regions were amplified. When the TCR CDR3 underwent first-round RT-PCR, the HTBI primer set was used. TCRdb redid the calling of the multiplex PCR reads with MiXCR, one entry per CDR3 protein. The sample includes 700,000 to 950,000 distinct CDR3 sequences, around 40% of them seen just once. Source material: blood. Every receptor here comes from a woman aged 40-49 years with Graves' hyperthyroidism.

In this sample, this clonotype turned up many times. This rearrangement joins TRBV12-3 or TRBV12-4 to TRBJ1-1; 8 nucleotides align to TRBD1. J was trimmed by 5 bases and V by 6 bases; bases with no gene match: 5. The CDR3 extends over 13 amino acids. The CDR3 DNA reads TGTGCCAGCAGGCCGACAGGGGTAACTGAAGCTTTCTTT. It yields the protein CASRPTGVTEAFF.

Ten or more counts support this clonotype. V gene TRBV10-3 combines with J gene TRBJ2-2; the D is unclear. This CDR3 is 11 amino acids long. Germline-derived CDR1 and CDR2 are ENHRY and SYGVKD. Trimming left V 10 bases short and J 2 bases short, with 5 bases between. The CDR3, as DNA: TGTGCCACCGGTAACACCGGGGAGCTGTTTTTT. This encodes CATGNTGELFF.

V and J are TRBV18 and TRBJ1-4; D uncertain. The CDR3 is 15 amino acids. V lost 6 bases and J lost 8, with 19 bases in between. Looked up from germline, CDR1 is KGHSH and CDR2 is LQKENI. The CDR3 loop is CASSTQAGAGEKLFF. The CDR3 nucleotides are TGTGCCAGCTCTACCCAAGCGGGAGCAGGAGAAAAACTGTTTTTT. The whole variable domain, filled in from reference TRBV18 and TRBJ1-4, reads NAGVMQNPRHLVRRRGQEARLRCSPMKGHSHVYWYRQLPEEGLKFMVYLQKENIIDESGMPKERFSAEFPKEGPSILRIQQVVRGDSAAYFCASSTQAGAGEKLFFGSGTQLSVL.